The present TCR beta chain was sequenced within a study of cytomegalovirus exposure and HLA in healthy donors. Study background: HLA-typed donors were the source of about 85 million unique TCRs, which an early data release held.

Germline loops: CDR1 SGHAT, CDR2 FQNNGV. The CDR3 sequence is 13 residues long. The germline V and J ends were trimmed by 3 bases and 4 bases, with 9 bases remaining between them. As for this clone: Its antigen remains unidentified.

With 60 Vbeta and 13 Jbeta primers, the PCR was carried out. Repertoires were generated with immunoSEQ multiplex PCR, while TCRdb's copy carries only in-frame clones and drops some. The sample gives about 120,000 clones, around three fifths of which show up once; roughly 8.6% is in the top ten. Overall study results and limits: Across donors, presence/absence analyses took sequencing depth to be roughly uniform. As a later analysis showed, a missense DCLRE1C variant was linked to trimming of TCR beta V- and J-genes. At a 0.05 false discovery rate, a later analysis found some 17,000 TCR beta sequences to be associated with HLA alleles.

The rearrangement uses TRBV11-2 and TRBJ1-1; D ambiguous. Source material: PBMCs. The sequence came from a woman aged 40 to 50 in good health and CMV-seropositive. CDR3 sequence reads: CASSLKGGTEAFF. The CDR3 region has the DNA TGTGCCAGCAGCTTGAAGGGAGGCACTGAAGCTTTCTTT.